These 21 T cell receptor beta chains originate from one sample sequenced in a study of identical twins. TCRdb re-analysed the 5' RACE reads in MiXCR, keeping a single row per CDR3 protein. The data contain hundreds of thousands of distinct CDR3 sequences, about 20% of them singletons. The same specimen was also included in a second study, on T cells expressing NK-cell markers.

The sequencing input was PBMCs. The source of these receptors is a woman between 18 and 29 years old in good health.

The CDR3 DNA reads as TGCAGTGCTATGGGCAGGGTCCACGAGCAGTACTTC. This translates into CSAMGRVHEQYF. The genes are TRBV20-1 and TRBJ2-7, with D perhaps TRBD1 (5 bases). The length of the CDR3 is 12 residues. Deletions cut 4 bases from V and 5 bases from J, with 12 bases between. Germline V lookup: CDR1 DFQATT, CDR2 SNEGSKA (reference sequence).

CDR3 loop: CASSDPRLQETQYF. The CDR3 bases are TGTGCCAGCAGTGATCCCAGGTTGCAAGAGACCCAGTACTTC. This chain links TRBV2 with TRBJ2-5; D unclear. Trimming left V 3 bases short and J 2 bases short, with 10 bases between. This CDR3 spans 14 amino acids. The V gene's germline CDR1 is SNHLY and CDR2 FYNNEI.

The V gene is TRBV10-2, the J gene TRBJ2-1; TRBD1 matches 7 bases. J lost 10 bases, V lost 8 bases, and 11 bases had no gene match. Germline V gene lookup returns CDR1 WSHSY and CDR2 SAAADI. The CDR3 totals 13 residues. The CDR3 sequence: CASSGQYRGEQFF. Written as DNA, the CDR3 is TGCGCCAGCTCGGGACAGTATAGGGGAGAGCAGTTCTTC.

This clonotype has a handful of counts. The V call is TRBV20-1, the J call TRBJ1-4; D may be TRBD1 (6 bases). The CDR3 covers 11 residues. V lost 6 bases and J 8 bases, leaving 10 bases between the germline ends. From germline, CDR1 is DFQATT and CDR2 SNEGSKA (reference sequence). The CDR3 loop is CSAATGEKLFF. In nucleotides, the CDR3 is TGCAGTGCGGCCACAGGGGAAAAACTGTTTTTT.

The chain carries TRBV5-1 and TRBJ2-3, with 11 bases aligning to TRBD1. After removal of 4 bases from V and 4 bases from J, the junction contained 5 bases not matched to a gene. CDR1 is SGHRS and CDR2 is YFSETQ in the germline V gene. This CDR3 comprises 15 residues. The CDR3 coding sequence is TGCGCCAGCAGCGCCCGGACAGGGGGCTCAGATACGCAGTATTTT. Translation: CASSARTGGSDTQYF.

This clonotype was counted between two and nine times. The CDR3 here is CASSLGQFSYEQYF. Written as DNA, the CDR3 is TGTGCCAGCTCACTAGGACAGTTCTCCTACGAGCAGTACTTC. This sequence joins TRBV18 and TRBJ2-7, with D tentatively TRBD1 (6 bases). Per the germline V gene, CDR1 is KGHSH and CDR2 is LQKENI. V was cut by 4 bases and J by 0 bases, with 10 bases left in between. The length of the CDR3 is 14 residues.

The V and J genes are TRBV4-3 and TRBJ2-1; 11 bases align to TRBD2. The ends lost 3 bases at V and 4 bases at J; junction bases unmatched: 8. The CDR3 extends over 17 amino acids. Per the germline V gene, CDR1 is LGHNA and CDR2 is YSLEER. The DNA for the CDR3 is TGCGCCAGCAGCCAGGACTCGACTAGCGGGATGTACAATGAGCAGTTCTTC. This encodes CASSQDSTSGMYNEQFF.

This rearrangement joins TRBV10-3 to TRBJ2-4, with D maybe TRBD2 (6 bases). V was cut by 6 bases and J by 3 bases, with 15 bases left in between. Germline lookup yields CDR1 ENHRY and CDR2 SYGVKD. This CDR3 has 15 amino acids. CDR3 region: CAISEPGEGKNIQYF. The DNA for the CDR3 is TGTGCCATCAGCGAACCGGGAGAGGGCAAAAACATTCAGTACTTC.

The V gene is TRBV12-3 or TRBV12-4, the J gene TRBJ1-5, with a possible D match to TRBD1 (5 bases). Between the trimmed V and J ends, which lost 5 bases and 7 bases, there was a span of 12 bases. The CDR3 sequence is 13 residues long. This chain's CDR3 is CASSIREEQPQHF. The CDR3, as DNA: TGTGCCAGCAGTATCAGGGAAGAACAGCCCCAGCATTTT.

This clonotype came up a few times. The chain is built from TRBV10-3 and TRBJ2-2, with 7 bases aligning to TRBD2. The CDR3 runs to 17 residues. The germline V gene has CDR1 ENHRY and CDR2 SYGVKD. V shed 6 bases and J 5 bases; nucleotides not matched to a gene: 15. The CDR3 DNA reads as TGTGCCATCAGCCCGGAAAGCGGGGCCCGGGGTACCGGGGAGCTGTTTTTT. Its translation: CAISPESGARGTGELFF.

The chain has TRBV4-3 and TRBJ2-3; 11 bases are a match to TRBD2. The trim removed 4 bases at V and 4 bases at J, leaving 1 base unmatched. Germline V lookup: CDR1 LGHNA, CDR2 YSLEER. This CDR3 spans 14 amino acids. The CDR3 DNA sequence: TGCGCCAGCAGCCGGGGACTAGCGGCAGATACGCAGTATTTT. It is translated as CASSRGLAADTQYF.

The CDR3 region has the DNA TGTGCCAGCAGCTTAGGGTCTATGGGCTACACCTTC. Translated, it gives CASSLGSMGYTF. J is TRBJ1-2 and V is TRBV7-9, with no clear D. Per germline, CDR1 SEHNR and CDR2 FQNEAQ (reference sequence). This CDR3 comprises 12 residues. V was pared by 1 base and J by 8 bases, with 8 bases between. Complete variable domain (other parts from reference TRBV7-9 and TRBJ1-2): DTGVSQNPRHKITKRGQNVTFRCDPISEHNRLYWYRQTLGQGPEFLTYFQNEAQLEKSRLLSDRFSAERPKGSFSTLEIQRTEQGDSAMYLCASSLGSMGYTFGSGTRLTVV.

The rearrangement links TRBV7-9 to TRBJ2-7; 9 nucleotides match TRBD2. The CDR3 runs 15 residues. J was trimmed by 5 bases and V by 5 bases; bases with no gene match: 10. The germline V gene encodes CDR1 SEHNR and CDR2 FQNEAQ (reference sequence). The DNA of the CDR3 is TGTGCCAGCAGCCCCCCAACTAGCGGGCGCCACGAGCAGTACTTC. It specifies CASSPPTSGRHEQYF.

The rearrangement uses TRBV5-1 and TRBJ1-4; D perhaps matches TRBD1 (5 bases). The length of the CDR3 is 17 residues. V lost 4 bases to trimming and J lost 0 bases, with 16 bases between them. Germline CDR1 and CDR2: SGHRS and YFSETQ. The CDR3 region has the DNA TGCGCCAGCAGCCCATCGACAGCCGATGCAACTAATGAAAAACTGTTTTTT. It encodes CASSPSTADATNEKLFF. The variable domain in full, with the rest retrieved from reference TRBV5-1 and TRBJ1-4, is KAGVTQTPRYLIKTRGQQVTLSCSPISGHRSVSWYQQTPGQGLQFLFEYFSETQRNKGNFPGRFSGRQFSNSRSEMNVSTLELGDSALYLCASSPSTADATNEKLFFGSGTQLSVL.

This chain connects TRBV29-1 to TRBJ1-2, with D uncertain. Trimming pared 4 bases from V and 0 bases from J, leaving 6 bases between. Germline V gene sequence: CDR1 SQVTM, CDR2 ANQGSEA. The CDR3 has 12 residues. CDR3 DNA: TGCAGCGTTGTGCCGGCTAACTATGGCTACACCTTC. Protein sequence: CSVVPANYGYTF.

The chain is built from TRBV7-9 and TRBJ2-7; TRBD1 matches 8 bases. Germline V CDR1 and CDR2: SEHNR, FQNEAQ (reference sequence). V trimming: 4 bases; J trimming: 6 bases; junction bases outside the gene matches: 5. CDR3 length equals 13 residues. CDR3 sequence (DNA): TGTGCCAGCAGCTCCTTAGGACAGGGCGAGCAGTACTTC. It specifies CASSSLGQGEQYF.

The chain has TRBV7-2 and TRBJ2-3; the match to TRBD2 covers 10 bases. V trimming: 9 bases; J trimming: 6 bases; junction bases outside the gene matches: 9. The CDR3 loop spans 14 amino acids. Germline values: CDR1 SGHTA, CDR2 FQGNSA. The CDR3: CASKLAGFGDTQYF. Written as DNA, the CDR3 is TGTGCCAGTAAACTAGCGGGGTTCGGCGATACGCAGTATTTT. The full variable domain, rest sourced from reference TRBV7-2 and TRBJ2-3, is GAGVSQSPSNKVTEKGKDVELRCDPISGHTALYWYRQSLGQGLEFLIYFQGNSAPDKSGLPSDRFSAERTGGSVSTLTIQRTQQEDSAVYLCASKLAGFGDTQYFGPGTRLTVL.

The V and J genes are TRBV10-3 and TRBJ2-3, with D perhaps matching TRBD2 (6 bases). Between the trimmed V and J ends, which lost 2 bases and 4 bases, there was a span of 13 bases. Germline V gene data show CDR1 as ENHRY and CDR2 as SYGVKD. CDR3 length equals 15 residues. The CDR3 is CAISEKTGGPDTQYF. CDR3 DNA sequence: TGTGCCATCAGTGAGAAAACTGGAGGGCCAGATACGCAGTATTTT.

J is TRBJ1-4 and V is TRBV5-6, with D possibly matching TRBD1 (5 bases). CDR3 length: 14 residues. The V gene's germline CDR1 is SGHDT and CDR2 YYEEEE. Trimming took 2 bases from V and 5 from J, leaving 10 bases between them. CDR3 protein: CASSFGTENEKLFF. Here the CDR3 DNA reads TGTGCCAGCAGCTTCGGGACGGAGAATGAAAAACTGTTTTTT.

The V gene is TRBV20-1, the J gene TRBJ1-6, with D tentatively TRBD1 (6 bases). Trimming removed 2 bases at V and 5 bases at J, with 10 bases between. There are 14 residues in the CDR3. The germline CDR1 and CDR2 sequences are DFQATT and SNEGSKA (reference sequence). The CDR3 nucleotides read TGCAGTGCTAGATCGAGACAGGATAATTCACCCCTCCACTTT. Translation gives CSARSRQDNSPLHF.

This clonotype was recorded at least ten times. This chain links TRBV4-1 with TRBJ1-2; 12 bases are a match to TRBD1. CDR1 and CDR2 (germline): MGHRA, YSYEKL. The CDR3 totals 17 residues. The V and J ends lost 0 bases and 8 bases, in that order; junction bases with no gene match: 10. The CDR3, as DNA: TGCGCCAGCAGCCAAGACTCCCCGGGACAGGGGGCATTCGGCTACACCTTC. It is translated as CASSQDSPGQGAFGYTF.